The next 15 T cell receptor beta chains were all read from a single sample in a study of blood T cell repertoires in COVID-19. Using immunoSEQ multiplex PCR, the repertoire was profiled, and TCRdb retains in-frame clones only, with some absent. This table has some 180,000 clones, about nine tenths appearing once. The sequencing input was peripheral blood. The receptor set was obtained from a man in his forties with acute or convalescent COVID-19.

The rearrangement joins TRBV30 to TRBJ1-2; D is unclear. V was shortened by 1 base and J by 3 bases, with 3 bases between the two germline ends. Germline CDR1 is GTSNPN and CDR2 is SVGIG (reference sequence). The CDR3 extends over 11 amino acids. The CDR3 DNA sequence: TGTGCCTGGAGTGGAGACTATGGCTACACCTTC. Encoded protein: CAWSGDYGYTF.

This chain joins TRBV30 and TRBJ2-7, with D maybe TRBD2 (5 bases). The CDR3 runs 14 residues. Deletions cut 0 bases from V and 6 bases from J, with 15 bases between. Germline V gene sequence: CDR1 GTSNPN, CDR2 SVGIG (reference sequence). DNA for the CDR3: TGTGCCTGGAGTGTAGGGCCTCAACGGGGCGAGCAGTACTTC. It encodes CAWSVGPQRGEQYF.

In this sample, this clone turned up once. V usage is TRBV27 and J usage is TRBJ2-7; a possible D gene is TRBD1 (6 bases). Trimming removed 3 bases at V and 3 bases at J, with 18 bases between. Germline V gives CDR1 MNHEY, CDR2 SMNVEV (reference sequence). The CDR3 is 16 amino acids. CDR3 nucleotides: TGTGCCAGCAGTTTCTCCTCCGGGACAATCCACTACGAGCAGTACTTC. Translated: CASSFSSGTIHYEQYF.

The chain has TRBV30 and TRBJ1-6, with 7 bases that match TRBD1. V shed 2 bases and J 13 bases; nucleotides not matched to a gene: 2. There are 11 residues in the CDR3. Germline CDR1 reads GTSNPN; CDR2 reads SVGIG (reference sequence). The CDR3: CAWSFRGPLHF. Written as DNA, the CDR3 is TGTGCCTGGAGTTTCAGGGGGCCCCTCCACTTT. The full variable domain, rest sourced from reference TRBV30 and TRBJ1-6, is SQTIHQWPATLVQPVGSPLSLECTVEGTSNPNLYWYRQAAGRGLQLLFYSVGIGQISSEVPQNLSASRPQDRQFILSSKKLLLSDSGFYLCAWSFRGPLHFGNGTRLTVT.

The chain links TRBV5-1 to TRBJ2-7; D unclear. V was clipped by 3 bases and J by 3 bases, with 19 bases between them. Germline V gene sequence: CDR1 SGHRS, CDR2 YFSETQ. The CDR3 is made up of 16 amino acids. The CDR3, as DNA: TGCGCCAGCAGCTCTTATTATGACACGGTAAGCTACGAGCAGTACTTC. It specifies CASSSYYDTVSYEQYF.

The J gene is TRBJ2-3, the V gene TRBV2, with 10 bases fitting TRBD1. Trimming at V came to 4 bases and at J to 2 bases, leaving 3 bases not matched to a gene. The CDR3 is 15 residues long. Germline V gene sequence: CDR1 SNHLY, CDR2 FYNNEI. The CDR3 DNA sequence: TGTGCCAGCAGTGTGACAGGGGGCGACACAGATACGCAGTATTTT. This codes for CASSVTGGDTDTQYF.

The chain joins TRBV12-5 to TRBJ1-1, with 9 bases aligning to TRBD1. CDR3 size: 14 residues. V gave up 5 bases and J gave up 7 bases; unmatched junction bases: 8. The germline CDR1 and CDR2 sequences are LGHNT and FRNRAP. Written as DNA, the CDR3 is TGTGCTAGTGGTCCGGGACAGGGAAGGGATGAAGCTTTCTTT. This translates into CASGPGQGRDEAFF.

The chain combines TRBV11-2 with TRBJ1-3; D is uncertain. CDR1 and CDR2 from the germline V gene are SGHAT and FQNNGV. V lost 5 bases and J 8 bases, leaving 16 bases between the germline ends. The CDR3 is 14 residues long. As DNA, the CDR3 is TGTGCCAGCAGCCCGCGGACTTACCCGGACACCATATATTTT. Amino acids: CASSPRTYPDTIYF.

This chain uses TRBV6-6 with TRBJ1-1; 8 bases fit TRBD1. The length of the CDR3 is 17 residues. Trimming cost V 6 bases and J 6 bases; bases outside gene matches: 18. Germline values: CDR1 MNHNY, CDR2 SVGAGI (reference sequence). This chain's CDR3 is CASRRLVGQGKDSEAFF. The CDR3 nucleotides are TGTGCCAGCAGACGACTTGTCGGACAGGGTAAGGATTCTGAAGCTTTCTTT.

The chain links TRBV15 to TRBJ1-6; no firm D call. CDR3 length: 17 amino acids. V was cut by 1 base and J by 9 bases, with 19 bases left in between. CDR1 is LNHNV and CDR2 is YYDKDF in the germline V gene (reference sequence). As DNA, the CDR3 is TGTGCCACCAGCAGAGTCCGGGATCCCCCCTTCGCTTCACCCCTCCACTTT. The encoded protein is CATSRVRDPPFASPLHF.

The chain employs TRBV5-8 and TRBJ2-7; TRBD1 matches at 10 bases. With 2 bases clipped from V and 4 bases from J, the junction kept 3 bases outside the gene matches. The CDR3 consists of 14 residues. Germline V CDR1 and CDR2: SGHTS, YDEGEE. CDR3 nucleotide sequence: TGTGCCAGCAGCTTTGGGACAGGGGCTTACGAGCAGTACTTC. Translated, it gives CASSFGTGAYEQYF. Full variable domain (remainder filled in from reference TRBV5-8 and TRBJ2-7): EAGVTQSPTHLIKTRGQQATLRCSPISGHTSVYWYQQALGLGLQFLLWYDEGEERNRGNFPPRFSGRQFPNYSSELNVNALELEDSALYLCASSFGTGAYEQYFGPGTRLTVT.

V and J are TRBV7-2 and TRBJ2-3, with TRBD1 matching 7 bases. CDR3 length: 12 amino acids. Germline trimming cut 5 bases from V and 9 bases from J; bases unmatched to any gene: 5. The germline CDR1 and CDR2 sequences are SGHTA and FQGNSA. CDR3 loop: CASSPKTGTQYF. The CDR3 DNA reads TGTGCCAGCAGCCCCAAGACAGGGACGCAGTATTTT.

V and J are TRBV4-2 and TRBJ2-7; TRBD2 aligns across 10 bases. Trimming took 0 bases from V and 6 from J; bases not matched to a gene: 17. Germline values: CDR1 LGHNA, CDR2 YNFKEQ. The CDR3 spans 19 residues. The CDR3 bases are TGTGCCAGCAGCCAAGAGATAGCGGGGGGCCTAGGGGGGATCAGCGAGCAGTACTTC. Residues: CASSQEIAGGLGGISEQYF.

The chain is built from TRBV10-3 and TRBJ1-1; 9 bases match TRBD1. V dropped 4 bases and J dropped 1; count of bases not matched to a gene: 1. The CDR3 totals 14 residues. Looked up from germline, CDR1 is ENHRY and CDR2 is SYGVKD. This CDR3 reads CAISVGQGNTEAFF. The CDR3 DNA reads TGTGCCATCAGTGTGGGACAGGGGAACACTGAAGCTTTCTTT.

This sequence joins TRBV9 and TRBJ2-3; 11 nucleotides agree with TRBD2. In germline, CDR1 is SGDLS, CDR2 YYNGEE. This CDR3 region has 17 residues. The V and J ends lost 4 bases and 6 bases, in that order; junction bases with no gene match: 13. The CDR3 is CASSLSPLAGGGDTQYF. DNA for the CDR3: TGTGCCAGCAGCTTGAGCCCCCTAGCGGGGGGAGGGGATACGCAGTATTTT.